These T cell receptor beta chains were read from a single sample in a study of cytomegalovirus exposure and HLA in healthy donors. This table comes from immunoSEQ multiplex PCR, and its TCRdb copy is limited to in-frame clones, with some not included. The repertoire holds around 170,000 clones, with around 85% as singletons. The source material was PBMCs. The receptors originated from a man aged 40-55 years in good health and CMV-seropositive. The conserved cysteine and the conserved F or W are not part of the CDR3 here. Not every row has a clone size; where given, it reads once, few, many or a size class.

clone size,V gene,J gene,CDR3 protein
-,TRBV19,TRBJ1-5,ASSILYSNQPQH
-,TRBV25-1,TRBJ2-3,ASSAQGVGTDTQY
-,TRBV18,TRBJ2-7,ASSPTYRGDEQY
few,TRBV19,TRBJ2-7,ASSPTGGYEQY
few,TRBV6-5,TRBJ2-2,ASSYSGGATGELF
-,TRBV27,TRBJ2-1,ASLPAGGKNEQF
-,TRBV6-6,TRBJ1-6,ASGHSPLH
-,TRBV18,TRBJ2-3,ASSPQGALGTDTQY
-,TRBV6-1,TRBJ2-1,ASFGTRIYNEQF
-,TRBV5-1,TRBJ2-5,ASSLGLQETQY
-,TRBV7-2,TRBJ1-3,ASSLPSTRNTIY
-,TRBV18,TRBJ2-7,ASSPGRVAVSYEQY
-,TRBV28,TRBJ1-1,ASSYYTGGDTEAF
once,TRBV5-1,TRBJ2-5,ASSQKPTGFGETQY
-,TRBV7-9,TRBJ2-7,ASSQDISYEQY
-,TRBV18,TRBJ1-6,ASSPTEYGSPLH
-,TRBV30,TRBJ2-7,AWSGVPSSYEQY
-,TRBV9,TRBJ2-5,ASSAGTGVRETQY
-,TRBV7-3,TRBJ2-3,ASSSIAGPTDTQY
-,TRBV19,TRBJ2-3,ASSGRLTDTQY
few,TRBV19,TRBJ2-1,ASSIGGGYEQF
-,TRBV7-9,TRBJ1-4,ASSLGAGYEKLF
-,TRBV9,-,ASSVVADGYEQY
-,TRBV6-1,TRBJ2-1,ASSRGRGGNNEQF
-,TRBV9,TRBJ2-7,ASTRGLAGYEQY
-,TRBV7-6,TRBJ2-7,ASSLAADSSYEQY
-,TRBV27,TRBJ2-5,ASSLVYRGGPQETQY
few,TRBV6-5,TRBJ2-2,ASIGTTGDTGELF
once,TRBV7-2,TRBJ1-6,ASSLGGPPPFHSPLH
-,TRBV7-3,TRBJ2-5,ASSVSGGETQY
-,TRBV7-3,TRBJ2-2,ARRRGGLNTGELF
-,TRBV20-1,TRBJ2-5,SASGETQY
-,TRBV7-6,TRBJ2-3,ASSLVTGGSTDTQY
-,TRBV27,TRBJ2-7,ASSRALAGGISSYEQY
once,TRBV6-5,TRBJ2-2,ASSITGHTGELF
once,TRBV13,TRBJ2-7,ASSLTSGYEQY
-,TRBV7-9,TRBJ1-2,ASSTTGLDYGYT
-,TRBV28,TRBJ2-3,ASKVAGGYTDTQY
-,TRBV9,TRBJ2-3,ASSPGGLTDTQY
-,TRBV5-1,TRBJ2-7,ASSLGSLGYEQY
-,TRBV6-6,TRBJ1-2,ASIYPGLGYGYT
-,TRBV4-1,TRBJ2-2,ASSQDGGQNTGELF